This T cell receptor beta chain was identified in a study of cytomegalovirus exposure and HLA in healthy donors. The PCR was carried out with 60 Vbeta primers and 13 Jbeta primers. Sequenced by immunoSEQ multiplex PCR; TCRdb stores in-frame clones only, minus some. The sample yields roughly 180,000 clones, roughly 82% seen once. This CDR3 is 17 amino acids long. The germline gives CDR1 LNHDA, CDR2 SQIVND (reference sequence). Trimming at V came to 7 bases and at J to 6 bases, leaving 18 bases not matched to a gene. The origin of this receptor is a girl between 2 and 10 years old in good health and CMV-seropositive. The gene calls are TRBV19 and TRBJ1-5; 7 bases fit TRBD1. Specimen: PBMCs. The CDR3 DNA reads TGTGCCAGTACTCCGTCAGGGGGAAGGTTCCATGGTCAGCCCCAGCATTTT. This encodes CASTPSGGRFHGQPQHF.